The rows below give T cell receptor beta chains drawn from one sample of a study of cytomegalovirus exposure and HLA in healthy donors. TCRdb's table, derived via immunoSEQ multiplex PCR, lists solely in-frame clones and lacks some. The sample includes 150,000 to 200,000 clones, less than 90% of them seen just once. Sequenced input: PBMCs. Receptor source: a man aged 45-65 years in good health and CMV-seronegative. CDR3s leave out the opening cysteine and the closing phenylalanine or tryptophan. The order of the fields is CDR3 protein, J gene, V gene, CDR3 length, clone size. Part of the rows lack a size; the others show once, few, many or a class for expanded clones.

CDR3aa: ASSYSHLAKNIQY
j_gene: TRBJ2-4
v_gene: TRBV6-5
len: 13
abundance: once

CDR3aa: ASSPPRSKGTEAF
j_gene: TRBJ1-1
v_gene: TRBV18
len: 13
abundance: .

CDR3aa: ASSLKREDANEQF
j_gene: TRBJ2-1
v_gene: TRBV7-3
len: 13
abundance: .

CDR3aa: ASSITLRETQY
j_gene: TRBJ2-5
v_gene: TRBV19
len: 11
abundance: .

CDR3aa: ASSLTGGGWSGANVLT
j_gene: TRBJ2-6
v_gene: TRBV5-4
len: 16
abundance: few

CDR3aa: AISEGTGSTDTQY
j_gene: TRBJ2-3
v_gene: TRBV10-3
len: 13
abundance: .

CDR3aa: ASSPITSTYEQY
j_gene: TRBJ2-7
v_gene: TRBV18
len: 12
abundance: .

CDR3aa: ASSLIRRGEKLF
j_gene: TRBJ1-4
v_gene: TRBV28
len: 12
abundance: .

CDR3aa: ASSLAKGSGVYEQY
j_gene: TRBJ2-7
v_gene: TRBV7-6
len: 14
abundance: .

CDR3aa: ASSTQGGNQPQH
j_gene: TRBJ1-5
v_gene: TRBV7-9
len: 12
abundance: once

CDR3aa: ASSSSWELF
j_gene: TRBJ2-2
v_gene: TRBV7-9
len: 9
abundance: .

CDR3aa: SSSLIIAGVSTDTQY
j_gene: TRBJ2-3
v_gene: TRBV7-9
len: 15
abundance: .

CDR3aa: ASSLSATSGGYQETQY
j_gene: TRBJ2-5
v_gene: TRBV5-1
len: 16
abundance: .

CDR3aa: ASSSPNREAF
j_gene: TRBJ1-1
v_gene: TRBV11-2
len: 10
abundance: .

CDR3aa: ASSMRRGNYGYT
j_gene: TRBJ1-2
v_gene: TRBV19
len: 12
abundance: .

CDR3aa: ASSFGEDTQY
j_gene: TRBJ2-3
v_gene: TRBV11-3
len: 10
abundance: .

CDR3aa: ASSPFGNTIY
j_gene: TRBJ1-3
v_gene: TRBV19
len: 10
abundance: .

CDR3aa: ASSFAQGVYYGYT
j_gene: TRBJ1-2
v_gene: TRBV28
len: 13
abundance: .

CDR3aa: ASSQDGAGTNYGYT
j_gene: TRBJ1-2
v_gene: TRBV4-1
len: 14
abundance: .

CDR3aa: ASEDSGGSYNEQF
j_gene: TRBJ2-1
v_gene: TRBV19
len: 13
abundance: .

CDR3aa: ASSRTGTNEQY
j_gene: TRBJ2-7
v_gene: TRBV5-6
len: 11
abundance: few

CDR3aa: ASSLGGGRYGYT
j_gene: TRBJ1-2
v_gene: TRBV7-2
len: 12
abundance: .

CDR3aa: ASSQERGGRANEQF
j_gene: TRBJ2-1
v_gene: TRBV4-3
len: 14
abundance: .

CDR3aa: SVVEGPYNEQF
j_gene: TRBJ2-1
v_gene: TRBV29-1
len: 11
abundance: .

CDR3aa: ASTMVGGNEQY
j_gene: TRBJ2-7
v_gene: TRBV10-2
len: 11
abundance: .

CDR3aa: ASRSTVSTDTQC
j_gene: TRBJ2-3
v_gene: TRBV28
len: 12
abundance: .

CDR3aa: ASSYSHSLANYGYT
j_gene: TRBJ1-2
v_gene: TRBV6-5
len: 14
abundance: .

CDR3aa: ASSWSGDTGELF
j_gene: TRBJ2-2
v_gene: TRBV4-2
len: 12
abundance: few

CDR3aa: ASKRKQADQAEAF
j_gene: TRBJ1-1
v_gene: TRBV6-6
len: 13
abundance: .

CDR3aa: ASSGQGTSTDTQY
j_gene: TRBJ2-3
v_gene: TRBV7-6
len: 13
abundance: .

CDR3aa: ASSRGGTGELF
j_gene: TRBJ2-2
v_gene: TRBV4-1
len: 11
abundance: .

CDR3aa: ASQAGGTYNEQF
j_gene: TRBJ2-1
v_gene: TRBV14
len: 12
abundance: .

CDR3aa: ASGDRPNYGYT
j_gene: TRBJ1-2
v_gene: TRBV7-2
len: 11
abundance: once

CDR3aa: ASTSPGSDRGQRETQY
j_gene: TRBJ2-5
v_gene: TRBV5-4
len: 16
abundance: .

CDR3aa: ASKLAFNTGELF
j_gene: TRBJ2-2
v_gene: TRBV6-4
len: 12
abundance: .

CDR3aa: ASSEPPTDTQY
j_gene: TRBJ2-3
v_gene: TRBV19
len: 11
abundance: .

CDR3aa: ASSYSGRGGSSQY
j_gene: TRBJ2-5
v_gene: TRBV6-5
len: 13
abundance: once

CDR3aa: ASRLGANYGYT
j_gene: TRBJ1-2
v_gene: TRBV6-5
len: 11
abundance: .

CDR3aa: ASSEQTAGELF
j_gene: TRBJ2-2
v_gene: TRBV6-1
len: 11
abundance: .

CDR3aa: ASSLTGSNQPQH
j_gene: TRBJ1-5
v_gene: TRBV18
len: 12
abundance: .

CDR3aa: ASSPRGRSNTEAF
j_gene: TRBJ1-1
v_gene: TRBV9
len: 13
abundance: once

CDR3aa: ASSWGQGTYYEQY
j_gene: TRBJ2-7
v_gene: TRBV5-5
len: 13
abundance: .

CDR3aa: ATLLRVREKLF
j_gene: TRBJ1-4
v_gene: TRBV19
len: 11
abundance: .

CDR3aa: ASSIDRQGARETQY
j_gene: TRBJ2-5
v_gene: TRBV19
len: 14
abundance: .

CDR3aa: ASSRSDRGRGQPQH
j_gene: TRBJ1-5
v_gene: TRBV6-6
len: 14
abundance: .

CDR3aa: ASSQDPGEWNTEAF
j_gene: TRBJ1-1
v_gene: TRBV4-2
len: 14
abundance: .

CDR3aa: ASSLIAYNEQF
j_gene: TRBJ2-1
v_gene: TRBV28
len: 11
abundance: .

CDR3aa: ASSTRQAWNEQF
j_gene: TRBJ2-1
v_gene: TRBV7-9
len: 12
abundance: .

CDR3aa: ASSPGANEKLF
j_gene: TRBJ1-4
v_gene: TRBV5-1
len: 11
abundance: few

CDR3aa: ASSEGLASYNEQF
j_gene: TRBJ2-1
v_gene: TRBV6-1
len: 13
abundance: .